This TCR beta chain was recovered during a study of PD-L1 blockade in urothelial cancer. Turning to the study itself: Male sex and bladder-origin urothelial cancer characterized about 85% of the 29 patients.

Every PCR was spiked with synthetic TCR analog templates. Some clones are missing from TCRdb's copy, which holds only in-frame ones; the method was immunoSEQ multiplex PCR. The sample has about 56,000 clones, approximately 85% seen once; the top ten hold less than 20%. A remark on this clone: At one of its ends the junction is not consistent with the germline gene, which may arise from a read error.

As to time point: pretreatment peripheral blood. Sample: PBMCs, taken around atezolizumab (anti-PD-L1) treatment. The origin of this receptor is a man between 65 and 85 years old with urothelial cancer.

The CDR3 DNA reads as TGTGCCAGCAGCGTAGCCCCAGCGGGAGTCCCCTACAATGAGCAATTCTTC. This gives the protein CASSVAPAGVPYNEQFF. The chain uses TRBV9 and TRBJ2-1, with 8 positions matching TRBD2. Looked up from germline, CDR1 is SGDLS and CDR2 is YYNGEE. This CDR3 has 17 residues.